Shown below are 30 T cell receptor beta chains from a single sample sequenced in a study of T-cell reconstitution after alpha-beta-depleted transplantation in children (dated by TCRdb to 2016 to 2018). The library was obtained by PCR. These reads were obtained on an Illumina HiSeq 2500. TCR library preparation used molecular barcoding, with unique molecular identifiers applied to normalize quantification of the TCRbeta repertoire. The raw public data were reprocessed by TCRdb itself: fastp quality trimming at Q25, MiXCR clonotype calling, in-frame beta chains only. When rows share a CDR3 protein, they turn into one entry using the most common DNA and genes. The sample includes some 830,000 distinct CDR3 sequences, with under 20% observed a single time. Together, the top ten hold 5% of the sample. Taken with the paper, the label for treatment or condition translates to: allogeneic hematopoietic cell transplantation with graft depleted of TCRalphabeta T cells and CD19 B cells.

The material sequenced was PBMCs, mostly from graft donor cells, taken 360 days after TCRalphabeta/CD19-depleted stem cell transplant. The receptors stem from a male patient aged 5 to 17 who had a stem cell transplant for acute lymphoblastic leukemia, so the T cells may come from the graft donor.

The V gene is TRBV7-9, the J gene TRBJ1-5, with D perhaps TRBD1 (5 bases). CDR1 SEHNR and CDR2 FQNEAQ come from the germline V gene (reference sequence). The CDR3 extends over 15 amino acids. Trimming took 5 bases from V and 3 from J, leaving 14 bases between them. The CDR3 here is CASSPRGANNQPQHF. CDR3 nucleotide sequence: TGTGCCAGCAGCCCAAGAGGGGCGAACAATCAGCCCCAGCATTTT.

In its sample, this clonotype was seen many times. The chain combines TRBV10-3 with TRBJ2-1; D is tentatively TRBD1 or TRBD2 (5 bases each). Germline-derived CDR1 and CDR2 are ENHRY and SYGVKD. This CDR3 is built from 12 residues. Trimming removed 8 bases at V and 4 bases at J, with 9 bases between. CDR3 loop: CAIQGRYNEQFF. The CDR3 DNA reads TGTGCCATCCAGGGACGGTACAATGAGCAGTTCTTC.

V is TRBV6-1 and J is TRBJ2-2; no definite D call. CDR1 and CDR2 (germline): MNHNS, SASEGT. The CDR3 has 14 amino acids. The V and J ends lost 7 bases and 6 bases respectively, with 15 bases between them. The CDR3 DNA sequence: TGTGCCAGCAACCTCGAGGAAAGGGCCGGGGAGCTGTTTTTT. Its translation is CASNLEERAGELFF.

This clonotype was recorded many times. This chain uses TRBV14 with TRBJ2-7; D is ambiguous. Trimming took 1 base from V and 0 from J, leaving 7 bases between them. This CDR3 spans 14 amino acids. CDR1 and CDR2 (germline): SGHDN, FVKESK. CDR3 in DNA: TGTGCCAGCAGCCAAGCGTCTATCTCCTACGAGCAGTACTTC. The encoded protein is CASSQASISYEQYF.

Many counts were recorded for this clonotype. The rearrangement uses TRBV15 and TRBJ2-1, with 8 bases fitting TRBD1. CDR1 LNHNV and CDR2 YYDKDF come from the germline V gene (reference sequence). With V trimmed by 5 bases and J by 5 bases, 17 bases remained unmatched. The CDR3 runs 18 residues. CDR3 DNA: TGTGCCACCAGCGGAAAACAGGGGGTTCCTACCCTACACAATGAGCAGTTCTTC. Protein product: CATSGKQGVPTLHNEQFF.

The V call is TRBV18, the J call TRBJ2-5; no reliable D call. This CDR3 is 13 amino acids long. Trimming cost V 3 bases and J 4 bases, with 9 bases left between them. Germline CDR1 is KGHSH and CDR2 is LQKENI. The chain's CDR3 is CASSPVMTETQYF. The CDR3 DNA reads TGTGCCAGCTCACCCGTTATGACAGAGACCCAGTACTTC.

This clonotype was seen repeatedly, ten times or more. This sequence joins TRBV9 and TRBJ2-3, with D unresolved. Germline-derived CDR1 and CDR2 are SGDLS and YYNGEE. Between the trimmed V and J ends, which lost 0 bases and 0 bases, there was a span of 8 bases. This CDR3 contains 15 residues. The CDR3 sequence is CASSVEWPSTDTQYF. The CDR3 coding sequence is TGTGCCAGCAGCGTAGAGTGGCCAAGCACAGATACGCAGTATTTT.

The chain is built from TRBV27 and TRBJ2-7; D is perhaps TRBD2 (6 bases). V was pared by 2 bases and J by 0 bases, with 11 bases between. Germline loops: CDR1 MNHEY, CDR2 SMNVEV (reference sequence). This CDR3 contains 15 residues. CDR3 bases: TGTGCCAGCAGTTTAGAGGGGACTCTCTCCTACGAGCAGTACTTC. Translated: CASSLEGTLSYEQYF.

V gene TRBV7-9 combines with J gene TRBJ1-5; D possibly corresponds to TRBD1 (5 bases). The CDR3 has 14 amino acids. Trimming stripped 8 bases from V and 2 bases from J, with 13 bases between. Germline V gene lookup returns CDR1 SEHNR and CDR2 FQNEAQ (reference sequence). The CDR3 loop reads CASSGVGGNQPQHF. In DNA, the CDR3 is TGTGCCAGCTCGGGGGTGGGGGGCAATCAGCCCCAGCATTTT. Filled out from reference TRBV7-9 and TRBJ1-5, the complete variable domain reads DTGVSQNPRHKITKRGQNVTFRCDPISEHNRLYWYRQTLGQGPEFLTYFQNEAQLEKSRLLSDRFSAERPKGSFSTLEIQRTEQGDSAMYLCASSGVGGNQPQHFGDGTRLSIL.

In this sample, this clonotype turned up a few times. The DNA for the CDR3 is TGCGCCAGCAGCCCCGGTTTGAGCGGCGAGCAGTTCTTC. Its translation is CASSPGLSGEQFF. This rearrangement joins TRBV4-1 to TRBJ2-1, with D perhaps matching TRBD2 (5 bases). Trimming removed 4 bases at V and 10 bases at J, with 14 bases between. CDR1 and CDR2 (germline): MGHRA, YSYEKL. The CDR3 sequence is 13 residues long.

There are a few counts of this clonotype. This chain links TRBV11-2 with TRBJ2-3; 7 nucleotides align to TRBD2. The junction had 6 bases not matched to a gene; V was cut back by 3 bases and J by 6 bases. The CDR3 extends over 14 amino acids. The germline V gene has CDR1 SGHAT and CDR2 FQNNGV. The CDR3 is CASSLTSNLDTQYF. CDR3 nucleotides: TGTGCCAGCAGCTTGACTAGCAATTTGGATACGCAGTATTTT.

The genes are TRBV6-1 and TRBJ2-2, with 10 bases matching TRBD2. CDR1 and CDR2 (germline): MNHNS, SASEGT. The CDR3 has 15 amino acids. The V gene end was trimmed by 5 bases and the J gene end by 5 bases; junction bases not matched to a gene: 5. The chain's CDR3 is CASSTSSGRTGELFF. In nucleotides, the CDR3 is TGTGCCAGCAGTACATCTAGCGGGAGAACCGGGGAGCTGTTTTTT.

V gene TRBV20-1 combines with J gene TRBJ2-7; 10 bases fit TRBD2. The CDR3 covers 15 residues. V trimming: 3 bases; J trimming: 6 bases; junction bases outside the gene matches: 11. Germline V lookup: CDR1 DFQATT, CDR2 SNEGSKA (reference sequence). CDR3 DNA: TGCAGTGCTAGGCCCCCTAGCGGGAGAGGGAGCGAGCAGTACTTC. This translates into CSARPPSGRGSEQYF.

This clonotype appeared many times. The rearrangement uses TRBV27 and TRBJ2-1; D is ambiguous. Germline V gene lookup returns CDR1 MNHEY and CDR2 SMNVEV (reference sequence). This CDR3 has 15 amino acids. V was shortened by 4 bases and J by 0 bases, with 10 bases between the two germline ends. The CDR3 DNA is TGTGCCAGCAGTTGGGCAGCCCACTCCTACAATGAGCAGTTCTTC. This translates into CASSWAAHSYNEQFF.

With respect to this clonotype: A single base separates this from a much larger clone, so it may be a read error. The chain has TRBV5-1 and TRBJ2-7; D is uncertain. The germline V gene encodes CDR1 SGHRS and CDR2 YFSETQ. The CDR3 has 12 residues. In DNA, the CDR3 is TGCGCCAGCAGCTCTCCCACATACGAGCGGTACTTC. Translated: CASSSPTYERYF.

This chain connects TRBV12-3 or TRBV12-4 to TRBJ2-7; TRBD2 matches 8 bases. Trimming at V came to 5 bases and at J to 0 bases, leaving 6 bases not matched to a gene. The CDR3 is made up of 15 amino acids. For the CDR3, the DNA is TGTGCCAGCAGTCCGGGGGGGGACCTCTCCTACGAGCAGTACTTC. This sequence encodes CASSPGGDLSYEQYF.

This clonotype was counted between two and nine times. The V gene is TRBV27, the J gene TRBJ1-2, with TRBD1 identical over 7 bases. The CDR3 has 16 amino acids. From germline, CDR1 is MNHEY and CDR2 SMNVEV (reference sequence). V trimming: 2 bases; J trimming: 8 bases; junction bases outside the gene matches: 14. Here the CDR3 reads CASSLTPTTGVRGYTF. Written as DNA, the CDR3 is TGTGCCAGCAGTTTAACCCCCACCACAGGGGTTCGGGGCTACACCTTC.

This chain uses TRBV29-1 with TRBJ2-1; D is uncertain. CDR1 SQVTM and CDR2 ANQGSEA come from the germline V gene. This CDR3 is 15 amino acids long. Trimming left V 3 bases short and J 9 bases short, with 21 bases between. The CDR3 is CSVDGYGPSPIEQFF. CDR3 sequence (DNA): TGCAGCGTTGACGGTTACGGGCCCTCACCTATTGAGCAGTTCTTC.

The chain uses TRBV4-1 and TRBJ1-3; 7 positions agree with TRBD1. The trim removed 1 base at V and 3 bases at J, leaving 6 bases unmatched. This CDR3 contains 16 residues. Per the germline V gene, CDR1 is MGHRA and CDR2 is YSYEKL. CDR3 protein: CASSQGQGLSGNTIYF. For the CDR3, the DNA is TGCGCCAGCAGCCAAGGACAGGGATTAAGTGGAAACACCATATATTTT.

The chain employs TRBV10-1 and TRBJ2-7, with 8 bases matching TRBD1. Germline V CDR1 and CDR2: WNHNN, SYGVQD (reference sequence). This CDR3 region has 15 residues. V was clipped by 0 bases and J by 4 bases; unmatched bases: 5. The CDR3 DNA sequence: TGCGCCAGCAGTGAGTCGCAGGGGGCGAAATACGAGCAGTACTTC. This sequence encodes CASSESQGAKYEQYF.

The rearrangement links TRBV24-1 to TRBJ2-3; D remains ambiguous. The CDR3 spans 16 residues. Looked up from germline, CDR1 is KGHDR and CDR2 is SFDVKD. V dropped 1 base and J dropped 2 bases, with 12 bases sitting between them. CDR3 coding DNA: TGTGCCACCAGTGATTTTGTGACCGGCCCCACAGATACGCAGTATTTT. Protein product: CATSDFVTGPTDTQYF.

This clonotype was seen more than once but under ten times. The J gene is TRBJ1-5, the V gene TRBV18; D call uncertain. The CDR3 totals 13 residues. The V gene's germline CDR1 is KGHSH and CDR2 LQKENI. The ends were cut back, 3 bases at V and 4 bases at J, with 7 bases in the middle. The CDR3 DNA sequence: TGTGCCAGCTCACCGGTAGGGAATCAGCCCCAGCATTTT. Translated: CASSPVGNQPQHF.

This chain joins TRBV12-3 or TRBV12-4 and TRBJ2-2; 7 bases are a match to TRBD1. V trimming: 2 bases; J trimming: 1 base; junction bases outside the gene matches: 7. This CDR3 is 17 amino acids long. The CDR3 is CASSLFAAGGNTGELFF. For the CDR3, the DNA is TGTGCCAGCAGTTTATTTGCGGCAGGGGGGAACACCGGGGAGCTGTTTTTT.

This clonotype has only a few counts. This chain uses TRBV20-1 with TRBJ2-5; no clear D. The CDR3 has 10 amino acids. In germline, CDR1 is DFQATT, CDR2 SNEGSKA (reference sequence). Trimming pared 5 bases from V and 5 bases from J, leaving 6 bases between. The CDR3 region has the DNA TGCAGTGCTCCCCATGAGACCCAGTACTTC. The encoded protein is CSAPHETQYF.

CDR3 sequence (DNA): TGTGCCAGCAGCCCGGCGGGCTTACACGGCGGGAGGATCCAGTTCTTC. This translates into CASSPAGLHGGRIQFF. The V call is TRBV7-2, the J call TRBJ2-1; TRBD2 matches 8 bases. This CDR3 has 16 amino acids. Trimming cost V 5 bases and J 13 bases; bases outside gene matches: 19. CDR1 and CDR2 (germline): SGHTA, FQGNSA.

The sample holds a few counts of this clonotype. The chain carries TRBV20-1 and TRBJ2-3; D is unresolved. Trimming left V 0 bases short and J 2 bases short, with 9 bases between. This CDR3 contains 14 residues. Germline CDR1 and CDR2: DFQATT and SNEGSKA (reference sequence). CDR3 bases: TGCAGTGCTAGAGAAGTACTAAACACAGATACGCAGTATTTT. Amino acid sequence: CSAREVLNTDTQYF.

V is TRBV12-3 or TRBV12-4 and J is TRBJ2-1; no clear D gene. CDR3 length: 15 residues. V lost 7 bases and J lost 2, with 15 bases in between. The CDR3 bases are TGTGCCAGCACTTCCCCCGGCGCGCCCTACAATGAGCAGTTCTTC. Its translation: CASTSPGAPYNEQFF.

The CDR3 region has the DNA TGCGCCAGCAGCTCTTTGGGTACAGCGTCTGGAAACACCATATATTTT. Translated: CASSSLGTASGNTIYF. The gene calls are TRBV5-1 and TRBJ1-3; no clear D gene. Germline V gene lookup returns CDR1 SGHRS and CDR2 YFSETQ. The CDR3 extends over 16 amino acids. The V gene lost 3 bases and the J gene lost 1 base, with 14 bases spanning the gap.

This clonotype was found once. V gene TRBV7-9 combines with J gene TRBJ2-7; D ambiguous. The germline gives CDR1 SEHNR, CDR2 FQNEAQ (reference sequence). The CDR3 contains 14 residues. Trimming removed 1 base at V and 0 bases at J, with 7 bases between. The CDR3 DNA follows: TGTGCCAGCAGCTTAGAAGTTAACTCCTACGAGCAGTACTTC. Residues: CASSLEVNSYEQYF.

This chain links TRBV29-1 with TRBJ2-2, with D tentatively TRBD2 (5 bases). V dropped 1 base and J dropped 2 bases, with 14 bases sitting between them. The CDR3 has 16 amino acids. Germline V gene data show CDR1 as SQVTM and CDR2 as ANQGSEA. The CDR3 DNA reads as TGCAGCGTTGAAGCTAGCCGCCTAGGCAACACCGGGGAGCTGTTTTTT. Protein: CSVEASRLGNTGELFF.